This T cell receptor beta chain is from a study of shared clonotypes between healthy human individuals. Across the study: The cohort had a couple of women and a few men, ages 18 to 49. Findings and caveats of the study: In contrast to clonotypes shared by all four donors, non-shared clonotypes had lower generation probabilities.

On this clone itself: Its antigen remains unknown.

The CDR3 extends over 17 amino acids. Germline V gene lookup returns CDR1 MDHEN and CDR2 SYDVKM. With 5 bases removed from V and 0 bases from J, the gap between germline ends came to 16 bases. Authors' analysis steps: Without quality scores, immunoSEQ junctional reads could not be filtered like full-length reads. The repertoire was sequenced with immunoSEQ multiplex PCR; TCRdb's copy has only in-frame clones and lacks some. D and trimming come from the DNA, and the V and J calls and clone size come from that table. The sample lists 2 million to 2.5 million clones, 93% occurring once. Material: naive CD4+ T cells from PBMCs. Subset in this sample: CD45RA+ positively selected. The sequence was obtained from a man in his late teens or twenties in good health. Some clones in this sample may be carry-over from other donors' samples. The chain joins TRBV28 to TRBJ1-4, with D perhaps matching TRBD1 (5 bases). The CDR3 loop reads CASSQGDWEATNEKLFF. The CDR3 coding sequence is TGTGCCAGCAGTCAAGGGGACTGGGAAGCAACTAATGAAAAACTGTTTTTT.